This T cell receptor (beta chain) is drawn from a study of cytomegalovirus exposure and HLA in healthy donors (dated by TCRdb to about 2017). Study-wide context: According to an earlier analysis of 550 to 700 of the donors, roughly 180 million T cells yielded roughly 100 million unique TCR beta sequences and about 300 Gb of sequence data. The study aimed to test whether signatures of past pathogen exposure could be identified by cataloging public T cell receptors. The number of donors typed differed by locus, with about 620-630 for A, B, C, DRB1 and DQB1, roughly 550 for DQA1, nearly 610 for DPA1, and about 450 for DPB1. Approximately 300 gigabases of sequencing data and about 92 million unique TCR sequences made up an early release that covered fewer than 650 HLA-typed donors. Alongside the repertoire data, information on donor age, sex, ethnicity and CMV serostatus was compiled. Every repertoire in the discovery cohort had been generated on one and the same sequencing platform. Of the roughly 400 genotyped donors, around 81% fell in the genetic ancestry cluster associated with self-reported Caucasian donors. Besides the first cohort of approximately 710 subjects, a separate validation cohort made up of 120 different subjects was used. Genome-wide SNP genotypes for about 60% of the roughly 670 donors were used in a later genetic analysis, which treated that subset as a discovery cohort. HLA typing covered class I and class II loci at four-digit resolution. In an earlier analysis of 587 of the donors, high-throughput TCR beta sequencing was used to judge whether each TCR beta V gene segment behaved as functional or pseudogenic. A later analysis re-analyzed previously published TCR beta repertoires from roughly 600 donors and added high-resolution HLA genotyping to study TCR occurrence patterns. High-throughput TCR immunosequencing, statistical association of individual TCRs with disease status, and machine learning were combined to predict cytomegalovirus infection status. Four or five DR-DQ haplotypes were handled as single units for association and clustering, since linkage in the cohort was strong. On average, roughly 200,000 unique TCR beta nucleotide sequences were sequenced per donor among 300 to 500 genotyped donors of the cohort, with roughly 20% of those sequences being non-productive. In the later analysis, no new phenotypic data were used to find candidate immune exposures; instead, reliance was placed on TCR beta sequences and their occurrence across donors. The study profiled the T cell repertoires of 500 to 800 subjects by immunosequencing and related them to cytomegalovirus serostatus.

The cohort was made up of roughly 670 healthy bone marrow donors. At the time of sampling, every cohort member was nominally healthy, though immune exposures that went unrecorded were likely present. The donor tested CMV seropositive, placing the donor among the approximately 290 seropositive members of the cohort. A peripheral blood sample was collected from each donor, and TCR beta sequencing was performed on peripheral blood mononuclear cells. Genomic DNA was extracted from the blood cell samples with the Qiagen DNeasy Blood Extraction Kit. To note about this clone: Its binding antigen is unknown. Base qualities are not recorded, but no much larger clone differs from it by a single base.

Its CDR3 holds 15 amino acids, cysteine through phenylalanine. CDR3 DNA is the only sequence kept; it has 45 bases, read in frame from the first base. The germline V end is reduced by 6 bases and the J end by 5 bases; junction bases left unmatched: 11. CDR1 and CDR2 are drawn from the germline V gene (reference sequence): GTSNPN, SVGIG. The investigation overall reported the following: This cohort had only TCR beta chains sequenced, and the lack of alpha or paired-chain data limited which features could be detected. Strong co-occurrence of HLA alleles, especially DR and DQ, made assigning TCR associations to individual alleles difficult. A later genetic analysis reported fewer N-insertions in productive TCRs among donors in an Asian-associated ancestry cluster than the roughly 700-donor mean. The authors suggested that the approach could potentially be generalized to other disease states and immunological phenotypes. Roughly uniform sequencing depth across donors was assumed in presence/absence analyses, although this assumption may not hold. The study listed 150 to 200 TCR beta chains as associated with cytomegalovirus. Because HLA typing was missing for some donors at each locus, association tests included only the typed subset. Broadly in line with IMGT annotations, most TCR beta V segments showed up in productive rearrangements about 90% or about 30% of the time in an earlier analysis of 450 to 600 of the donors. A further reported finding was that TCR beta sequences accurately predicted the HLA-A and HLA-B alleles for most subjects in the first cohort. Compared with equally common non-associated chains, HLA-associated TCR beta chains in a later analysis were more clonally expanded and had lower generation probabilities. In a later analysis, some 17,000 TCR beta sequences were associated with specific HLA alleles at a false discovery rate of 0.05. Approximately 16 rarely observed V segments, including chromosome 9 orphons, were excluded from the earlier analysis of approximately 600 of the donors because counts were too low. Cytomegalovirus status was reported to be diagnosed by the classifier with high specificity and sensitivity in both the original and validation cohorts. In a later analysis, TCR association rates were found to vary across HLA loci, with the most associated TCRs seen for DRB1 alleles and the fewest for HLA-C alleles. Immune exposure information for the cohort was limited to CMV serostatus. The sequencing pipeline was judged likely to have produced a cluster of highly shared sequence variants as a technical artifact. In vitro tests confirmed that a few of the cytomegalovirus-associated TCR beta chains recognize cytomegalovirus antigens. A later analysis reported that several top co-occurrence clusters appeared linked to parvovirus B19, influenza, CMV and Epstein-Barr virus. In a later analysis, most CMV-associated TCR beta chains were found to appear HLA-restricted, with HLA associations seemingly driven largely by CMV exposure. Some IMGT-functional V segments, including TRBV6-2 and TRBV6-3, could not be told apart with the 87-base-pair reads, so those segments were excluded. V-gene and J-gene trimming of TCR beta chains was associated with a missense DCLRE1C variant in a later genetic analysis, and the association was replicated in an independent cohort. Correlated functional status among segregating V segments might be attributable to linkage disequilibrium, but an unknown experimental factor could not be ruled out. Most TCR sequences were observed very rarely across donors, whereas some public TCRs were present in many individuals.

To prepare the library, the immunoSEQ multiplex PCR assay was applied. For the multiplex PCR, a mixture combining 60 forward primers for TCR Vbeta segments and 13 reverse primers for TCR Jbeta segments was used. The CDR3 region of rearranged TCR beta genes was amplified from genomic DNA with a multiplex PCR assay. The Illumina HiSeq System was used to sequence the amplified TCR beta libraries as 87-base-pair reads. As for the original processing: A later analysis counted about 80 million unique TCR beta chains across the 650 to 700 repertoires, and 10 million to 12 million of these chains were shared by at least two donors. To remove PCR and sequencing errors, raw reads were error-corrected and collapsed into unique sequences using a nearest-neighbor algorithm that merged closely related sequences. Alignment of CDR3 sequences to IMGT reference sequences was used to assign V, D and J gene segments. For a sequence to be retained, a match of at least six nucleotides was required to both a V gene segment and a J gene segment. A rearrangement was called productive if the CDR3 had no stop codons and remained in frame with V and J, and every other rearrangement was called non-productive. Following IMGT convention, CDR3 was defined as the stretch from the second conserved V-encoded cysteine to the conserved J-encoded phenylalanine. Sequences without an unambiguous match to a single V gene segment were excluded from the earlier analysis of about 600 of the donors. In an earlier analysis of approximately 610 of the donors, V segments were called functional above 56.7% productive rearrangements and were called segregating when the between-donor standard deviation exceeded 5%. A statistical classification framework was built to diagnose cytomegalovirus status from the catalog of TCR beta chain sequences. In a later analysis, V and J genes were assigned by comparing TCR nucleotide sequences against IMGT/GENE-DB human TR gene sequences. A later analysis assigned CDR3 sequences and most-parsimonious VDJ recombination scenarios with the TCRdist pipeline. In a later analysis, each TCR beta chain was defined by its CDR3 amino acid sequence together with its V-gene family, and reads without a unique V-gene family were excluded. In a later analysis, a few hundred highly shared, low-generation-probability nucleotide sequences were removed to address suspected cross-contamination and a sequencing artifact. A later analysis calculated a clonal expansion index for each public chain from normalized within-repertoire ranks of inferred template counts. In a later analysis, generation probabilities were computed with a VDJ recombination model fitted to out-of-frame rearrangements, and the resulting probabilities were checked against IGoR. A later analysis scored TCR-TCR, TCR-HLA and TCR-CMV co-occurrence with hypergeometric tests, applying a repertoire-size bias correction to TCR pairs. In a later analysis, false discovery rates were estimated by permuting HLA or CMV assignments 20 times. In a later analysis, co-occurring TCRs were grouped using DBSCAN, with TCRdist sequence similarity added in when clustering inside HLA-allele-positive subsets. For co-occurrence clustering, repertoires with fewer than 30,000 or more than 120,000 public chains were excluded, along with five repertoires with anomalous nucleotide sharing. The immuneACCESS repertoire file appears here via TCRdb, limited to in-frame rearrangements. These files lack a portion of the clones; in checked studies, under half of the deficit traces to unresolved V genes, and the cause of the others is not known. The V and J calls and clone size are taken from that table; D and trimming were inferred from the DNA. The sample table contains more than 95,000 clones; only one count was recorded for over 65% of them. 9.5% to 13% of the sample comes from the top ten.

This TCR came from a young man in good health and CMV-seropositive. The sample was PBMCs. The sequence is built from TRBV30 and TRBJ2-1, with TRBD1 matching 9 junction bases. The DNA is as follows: TGTGCCTGTACACAGGGGGCATTACAAAACAATGAGCAGTTCTTC. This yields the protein CACTQGALQNNEQFF.